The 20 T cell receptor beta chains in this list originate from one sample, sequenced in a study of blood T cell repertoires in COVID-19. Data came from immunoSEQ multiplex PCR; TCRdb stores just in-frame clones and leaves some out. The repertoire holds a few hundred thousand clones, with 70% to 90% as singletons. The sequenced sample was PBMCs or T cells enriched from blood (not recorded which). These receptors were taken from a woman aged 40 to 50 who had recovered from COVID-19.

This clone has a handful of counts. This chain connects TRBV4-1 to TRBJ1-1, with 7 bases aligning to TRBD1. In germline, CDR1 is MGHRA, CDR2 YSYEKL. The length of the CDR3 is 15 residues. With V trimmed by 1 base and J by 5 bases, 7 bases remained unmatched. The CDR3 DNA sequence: TGCGCCAGCAGCCAAGGAGGGGGCCGAACAACTGAAGCTTTCTTT. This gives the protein CASSQGGGRTTEAFF.

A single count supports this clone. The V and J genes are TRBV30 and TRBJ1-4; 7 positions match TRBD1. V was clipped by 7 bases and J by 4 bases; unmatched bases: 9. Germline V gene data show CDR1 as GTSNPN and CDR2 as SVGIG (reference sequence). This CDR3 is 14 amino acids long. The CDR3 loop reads CAYTTGADNEKLFF. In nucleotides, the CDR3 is TGTGCCTACACAACAGGGGCCGATAATGAAAAACTGTTTTTT.

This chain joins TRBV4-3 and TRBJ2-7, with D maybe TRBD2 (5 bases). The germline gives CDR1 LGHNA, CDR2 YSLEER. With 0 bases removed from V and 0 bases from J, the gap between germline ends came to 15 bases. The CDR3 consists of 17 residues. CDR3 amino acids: CASSQDAGGRSSYEQYF. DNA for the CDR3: TGCGCCAGCAGCCAAGATGCGGGTGGTAGGAGCTCCTACGAGCAGTACTTC.

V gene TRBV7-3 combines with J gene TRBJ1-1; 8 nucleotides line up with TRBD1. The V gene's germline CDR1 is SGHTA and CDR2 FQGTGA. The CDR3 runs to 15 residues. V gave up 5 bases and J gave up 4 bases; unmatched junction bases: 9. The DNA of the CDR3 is TGTGCCAGCAGCCCCCCCCAGGGGGCGGGCACTGAAGCTTTCTTT. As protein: CASSPPQGAGTEAFF.

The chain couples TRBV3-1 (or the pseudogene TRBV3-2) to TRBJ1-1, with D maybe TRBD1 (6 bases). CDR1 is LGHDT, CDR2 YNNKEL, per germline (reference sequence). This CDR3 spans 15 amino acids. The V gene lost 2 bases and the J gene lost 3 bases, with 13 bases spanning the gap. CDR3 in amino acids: CASSQYRERDTEAFF. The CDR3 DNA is TGTGCCAGCAGCCAATACAGGGAACGGGACACTGAAGCTTTCTTT.

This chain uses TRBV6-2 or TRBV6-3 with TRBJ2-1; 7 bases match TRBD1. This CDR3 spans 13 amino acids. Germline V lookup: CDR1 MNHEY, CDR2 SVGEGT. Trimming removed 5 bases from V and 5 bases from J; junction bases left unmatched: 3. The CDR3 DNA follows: TGTGCCAGCAGTCCCAGGGGGAACAATGAGCAGTTCTTC. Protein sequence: CASSPRGNNEQFF.

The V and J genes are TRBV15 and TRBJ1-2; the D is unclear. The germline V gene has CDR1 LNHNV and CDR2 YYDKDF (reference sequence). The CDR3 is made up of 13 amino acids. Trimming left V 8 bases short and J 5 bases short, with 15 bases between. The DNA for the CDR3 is TGTGCCACCCGATTGGTCCCGGGGTATGGCTACACCTTC. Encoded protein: CATRLVPGYGYTF.

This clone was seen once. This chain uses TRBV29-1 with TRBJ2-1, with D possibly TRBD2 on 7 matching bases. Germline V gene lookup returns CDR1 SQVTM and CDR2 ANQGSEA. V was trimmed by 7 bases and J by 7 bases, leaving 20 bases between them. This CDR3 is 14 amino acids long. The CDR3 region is CSAYGLRGGNEQFF. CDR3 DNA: TGCAGCGCCTATGGGCTTAGGGGGGGGAATGAGCAGTTCTTC.

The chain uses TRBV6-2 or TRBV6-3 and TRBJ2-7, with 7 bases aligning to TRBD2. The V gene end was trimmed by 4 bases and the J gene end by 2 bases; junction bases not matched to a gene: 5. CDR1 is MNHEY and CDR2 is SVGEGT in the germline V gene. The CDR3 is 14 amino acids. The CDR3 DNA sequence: TGTGCCAGCAGTTCATTGAGCGGGGCCTACGAGCAGTACTTC. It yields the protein CASSSLSGAYEQYF.

The CDR3, as DNA: TGTGCCAGCCTATCCTCGGGGACAGGGCACTACGAGCAGTACTTC. It codes for CASLSSGTGHYEQYF. V and J are TRBV5-6 and TRBJ2-7, with 9 bases fitting TRBD1. Germline V gives CDR1 SGHDT, CDR2 YYEEEE. CDR3 length: 15 amino acids. Germline trimming cut 7 bases from V and 3 bases from J; bases unmatched to any gene: 11.

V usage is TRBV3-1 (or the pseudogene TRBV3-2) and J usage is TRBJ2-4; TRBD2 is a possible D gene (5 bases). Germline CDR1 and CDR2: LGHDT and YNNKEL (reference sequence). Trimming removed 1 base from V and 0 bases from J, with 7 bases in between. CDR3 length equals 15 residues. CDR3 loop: CASSQGGLAKNIQYF. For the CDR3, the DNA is TGTGCCAGCAGCCAAGGCGGACTAGCCAAAAACATTCAGTACTTC.

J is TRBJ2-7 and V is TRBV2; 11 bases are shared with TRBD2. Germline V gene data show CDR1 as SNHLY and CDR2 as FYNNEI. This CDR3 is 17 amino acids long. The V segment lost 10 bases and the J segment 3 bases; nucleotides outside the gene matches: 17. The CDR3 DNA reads TGTGCCACCAGGATTAAGCCGGGACTAGCGGAAAGCTACGAGCAGTACTTC. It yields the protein CATRIKPGLAESYEQYF.

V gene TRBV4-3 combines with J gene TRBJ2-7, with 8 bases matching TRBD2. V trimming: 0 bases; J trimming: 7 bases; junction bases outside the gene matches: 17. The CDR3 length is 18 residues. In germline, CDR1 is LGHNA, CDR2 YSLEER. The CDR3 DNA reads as TGCGCCAGCAGCCAAGATCGTGGGCTAGCGGGCCCAGTCGTGGAGCAGTACTTC. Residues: CASSQDRGLAGPVVEQYF.

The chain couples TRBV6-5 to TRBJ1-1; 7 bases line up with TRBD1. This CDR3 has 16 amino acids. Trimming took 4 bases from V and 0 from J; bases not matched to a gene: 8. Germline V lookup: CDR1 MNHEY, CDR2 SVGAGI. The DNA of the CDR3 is TGTGCCAGCAGTTTTTCCCAGGACAGGTTGAACACTGAAGCTTTCTTT. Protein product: CASSFSQDRLNTEAFF.

CDR3 region: CSVAGPDSNYGYTF. The CDR3 coding sequence is TGCAGCGTGGCCGGCCCAGACTCTAACTATGGCTACACCTTC. This chain joins TRBV29-1 and TRBJ1-2; no firm D call. Trimming stripped 6 bases from V and 0 bases from J, with 14 bases between. Germline CDR1 SQVTM, CDR2 ANQGSEA. The CDR3 is made up of 14 amino acids.

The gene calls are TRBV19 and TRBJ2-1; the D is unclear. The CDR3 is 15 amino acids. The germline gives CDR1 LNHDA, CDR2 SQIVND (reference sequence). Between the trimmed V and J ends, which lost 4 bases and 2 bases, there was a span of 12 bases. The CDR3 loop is CASSTSRVPYNEQFF. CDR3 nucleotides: TGTGCCAGTAGTACCTCCCGGGTCCCCTACAATGAGCAGTTCTTC.

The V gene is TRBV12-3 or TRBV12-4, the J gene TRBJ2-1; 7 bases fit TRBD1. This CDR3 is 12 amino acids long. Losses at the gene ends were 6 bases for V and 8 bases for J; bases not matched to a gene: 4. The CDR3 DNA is TGTGCCAGCAGACCTACAGGGGATGAGCAGTTCTTC. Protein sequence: CASRPTGDEQFF.

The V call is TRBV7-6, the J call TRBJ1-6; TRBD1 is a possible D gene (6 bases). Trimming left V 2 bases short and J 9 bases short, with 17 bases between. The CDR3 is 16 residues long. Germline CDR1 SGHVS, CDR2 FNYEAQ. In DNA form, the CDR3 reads TGTGCCAGCAGCTTAACTTCACAGGGATGGGGTTCACCCCTCCACTTT. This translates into CASSLTSQGWGSPLHF. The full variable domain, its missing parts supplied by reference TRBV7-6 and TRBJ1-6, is GAGVSQSPRYKVTKRGQDVALRCDPISGHVSLYWYRQALGQGPEFLTYFNYEAQQDKSGLPNDRFSAERPEGSISTLTIQRTEQRDSAMYRCASSLTSQGWGSPLHFGNGTRLTVT.

CDR3 coding DNA: TGTGCCAGCAGCCAGACTAGCGGGAGAAGCACCGGGGAGCTGTTTTTT. Protein: CASSQTSGRSTGELFF. The chain employs TRBV3-1 (or the pseudogene TRBV3-2) and TRBJ2-2; 12 bases fit TRBD2. V trimming: 3 bases; J trimming: 4 bases; junction bases outside the gene matches: 3. Germline V CDR1 and CDR2: LGHDT, YNNKEL (reference sequence). This CDR3 contains 16 residues.

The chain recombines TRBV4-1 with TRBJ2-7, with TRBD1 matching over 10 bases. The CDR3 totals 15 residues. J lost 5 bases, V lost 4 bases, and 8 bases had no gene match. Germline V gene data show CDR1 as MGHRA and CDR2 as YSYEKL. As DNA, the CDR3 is TGCGCCAGCAGCCCTTTGGGACAGGGGCGGAACGAGCAGTACTTC. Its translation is CASSPLGQGRNEQYF.